Listed below are T cell receptor beta chains from one sample, sequenced in a study of blood T cells in healthy people across ages. TCRdb analysed the 5' RACE reads with MiXCR anew, one entry per CDR3 protein. The top ten hold 7% to 9% of the sample, which has 1.5 million to 2 million distinct CDR3 sequences, 28% seen once. Sequencing was done on a sample of blood. Every receptor here comes from a woman aged 25 to 39 in good health. Both conserved end residues are part of each CDR3. Fields, in order: V gene, clone size, J gene, D gene, CDR3 DNA, CDR3 protein. A D gene is named only where the DNA matches it firmly. Size values are once, few and many counts, or a class for expanded clones, and some rows have none.

V gene: TRBV24-1; clone size: -; J gene: TRBJ2-5; D gene: -; CDR3 DNA: TGTGCCACCAGTGACCCCCCCGGGCATGAGCAGTACTTC; CDR3 protein: CATSDPPGHEQYF
V gene: TRBV9; clone size: -; J gene: TRBJ2-6; D gene: -; CDR3 DNA: TGTGCCAGCAGCGTAGGTCAGGGGCCCGCTGGGGCCAACGTCCTGACTTTC; CDR3 protein: CASSVGQGPAGANVLTF
V gene: TRBV20-1; clone size: few; J gene: TRBJ2-1; D gene: -; CDR3 DNA: TGCAGTGCTAGAGATTTTTCCGGGTACAATGAGCAGTTCTTC; CDR3 protein: CSARDFSGYNEQFF
V gene: TRBV29-1; clone size: many; J gene: TRBJ2-7; D gene: -; CDR3 DNA: TGCAGCGTTGAAGATCGGGGGCGGGGGAGCGAGCAGTACTTC; CDR3 protein: CSVEDRGRGSEQYF
V gene: TRBV10-3; clone size: -; J gene: TRBJ1-1; D gene: -; CDR3 DNA: TGTGCCATCAGTGAGACAGGGAGTTTCACTGAAGCTTTCTTT; CDR3 protein: CAISETGSFTEAFF
V gene: TRBV5-1; clone size: -; J gene: TRBJ2-1; D gene: TRBD2; CDR3 DNA: TGCGCCAGCAGCCAGGGACTAGCGGGAGTTTCCTCCCTCCGGAATGAGCAGTTCTTC; CDR3 protein: CASSQGLAGVSSLRNEQFF
V gene: TRBV5-6; clone size: few; J gene: TRBJ1-1; D gene: TRBD1; CDR3 DNA: TGTGCCAGCAGCTATAACAGGGGGCAGGGTGAAGCTTTCTTT; CDR3 protein: CASSYNRGQGEAFF
V gene: TRBV25-1; clone size: -; J gene: TRBJ1-1; D gene: -; CDR3 DNA: TGTGCCAGCAGTGAAGGGGTGCCTATGAACACTGAAGCTTTCTTT; CDR3 protein: CASSEGVPMNTEAFF
V gene: TRBV10-3; clone size: many; J gene: TRBJ2-5; D gene: -; CDR3 DNA: TGTGCCATCAGTGGAGAAGGCCGCCAAGAGACCCAGTACTTC; CDR3 protein: CAISGEGRQETQYF
V gene: TRBV14; clone size: -; J gene: TRBJ1-6; D gene: -; CDR3 DNA: TGTGCCAGCAGCCACCGAAGAGGACGGCGAGCGGGTTCACCCCTCCACTTT; CDR3 protein: CASSHRRGRRAGSPLHF
V gene: TRBV5-1; clone size: -; J gene: TRBJ2-1; D gene: TRBD2; CDR3 DNA: TGCGCCAGCAGCCGAATACCCCTAGCGGGAAGCTCCTACAATGAGCAGTTCTTC; CDR3 protein: CASSRIPLAGSSYNEQFF
V gene: TRBV7-2; clone size: few; J gene: TRBJ1-4; D gene: -; CDR3 DNA: TGTGCCAGCAGCTTAGGAAGAGGGACCGCGGATGGGCAACTGTTTTTT; CDR3 protein: CASSLGRGTADGQLFF
V gene: TRBV7-2; clone size: few; J gene: TRBJ1-6; D gene: -; CDR3 DNA: TGTGCCAGCAGCACGGGACGGAGTAATTCACCCCTCCACTTT; CDR3 protein: CASSTGRSNSPLHF
V gene: TRBV28; clone size: -; J gene: TRBJ1-2; D gene: -; CDR3 DNA: TGTGCCAGCAGTTGGTCAATGAGGGCATTGGCGGGCTACACCTTC; CDR3 protein: CASSWSMRALAGYTF
V gene: TRBV5-1; clone size: -; J gene: TRBJ1-2; D gene: -; CDR3 DNA: TGCGCCAGCCGCGAGCCCTCGACAGGCCCAGTTAGTGGCTACACCTTC; CDR3 protein: CASREPSTGPVSGYTF
V gene: TRBV7-6; clone size: few; J gene: TRBJ2-1; D gene: -; CDR3 DNA: TGTGCCAGCAGCTTAATACTGGCTAACAATGAGCAGTTCTTC; CDR3 protein: CASSLILANNEQFF
V gene: TRBV6-2/TRBV6-3; clone size: few; J gene: TRBJ2-1; D gene: -; CDR3 DNA: TGTGCCAGCAGTCCGAATCAACTCCTGTTCTTC; CDR3 protein: CASSPNQLLFF
V gene: TRBV7-8; clone size: -; J gene: TRBJ2-1; D gene: TRBD2; CDR3 DNA: TGTGCCAGCAGCCTGATACTAGCGGGAGCGGCCAATGAGCAGTTCTTC; CDR3 protein: CASSLILAGAANEQFF
V gene: TRBV10-1; clone size: -; J gene: TRBJ2-1; D gene: TRBD2; CDR3 DNA: TGCGCCAGCAGGGACAGCGGGAGTCTAACCAATGAGCAGTTCTTC; CDR3 protein: CASRDSGSLTNEQFF
V gene: TRBV5-5; clone size: few; J gene: TRBJ2-6; D gene: -; CDR3 DNA: TGTGCCAGCAGCTTTGGGGCGGCAGGGGCCAACGTCCTGACTTTC; CDR3 protein: CASSFGAAGANVLTF
V gene: TRBV25-1; clone size: few; J gene: TRBJ1-2; D gene: -; CDR3 DNA: TGTGCCAGCAGTAAAGGGGGGGGATGGGACTATGGCTACACCTTC; CDR3 protein: CASSKGGGWDYGYTF
V gene: TRBV7-2; clone size: few; J gene: TRBJ1-2; D gene: TRBD1; CDR3 DNA: TGTGCCAGCAGCTCCAGAGGACAGGGGGACTATGGCTACACCTTC; CDR3 protein: CASSSRGQGDYGYTF
V gene: TRBV29-1; clone size: -; J gene: TRBJ2-7; D gene: -; CDR3 DNA: TGCAGCGTGGAGCCAGGGTACGAGCAGTACTTC; CDR3 protein: CSVEPGYEQYF
V gene: TRBV3-1; clone size: once; J gene: TRBJ1-4; D gene: TRBD1; CDR3 DNA: TGTGTCAGCAGCCAAGATGGGACAGGGGGTGAAAAACTGTTTTTT; CDR3 protein: CVSSQDGTGGEKLFF
V gene: TRBV6-1; clone size: -; J gene: TRBJ2-1; D gene: -; CDR3 DNA: TGTGCCACTGTTACGGGCAATGAGCAGTTCTTC; CDR3 protein: CATVTGNEQFF
V gene: TRBV6-2/TRBV6-3; clone size: -; J gene: TRBJ2-5; D gene: -; CDR3 DNA: TGTGCCAGCACCTCGACAGGGAGGCAAGAGACCCAGTACTTC; CDR3 protein: CASTSTGRQETQYF
V gene: TRBV20-1; clone size: few; J gene: TRBJ2-2; D gene: TRBD2; CDR3 DNA: TGCAGTGCTAGAGACGGACTAGCGGGAACCGGGGAGCTGTTTTTT; CDR3 protein: CSARDGLAGTGELFF
V gene: TRBV12-3/TRBV12-4; clone size: few; J gene: TRBJ2-4; D gene: TRBD2; CDR3 DNA: TGTGCCAGCAGTTCGGAGCGGGAGGGAAACATTCAGTACTTC; CDR3 protein: CASSSEREGNIQYF
V gene: TRBV3-1; clone size: few; J gene: TRBJ1-2; D gene: -; CDR3 DNA: TGTGCCAGCAGCCAAGAAAGAGGCGGGGCAGGGCTTAACTATGGCTACACCTTC; CDR3 protein: CASSQERGGAGLNYGYTF
V gene: TRBV5-1; clone size: many; J gene: TRBJ2-7; D gene: -; CDR3 DNA: TGTGCCAGCAGGGGCGAGTACGAGCAGTACTTC; CDR3 protein: CASRGEYEQYF
V gene: TRBV20-1; clone size: many; J gene: TRBJ2-3; D gene: -; CDR3 DNA: TGCAGTGCTAGGGGTCCTGTTGGGGCGGGGACCCCAGATACGCAGTATTTT; CDR3 protein: CSARGPVGAGTPDTQYF
V gene: TRBV30; clone size: once; J gene: TRBJ2-1; D gene: TRBD2; CDR3 DNA: TGTGCCTGGAGTGTAGGGACTAGTAGGTTCTTC; CDR3 protein: CAWSVGTSRFF
V gene: TRBV5-1; clone size: -; J gene: TRBJ2-4; D gene: TRBD1; CDR3 DNA: TGCGCCAGCAGCTTAACAGGGGGGACCAAAAACATTCAGTACTTC; CDR3 protein: CASSLTGGTKNIQYF
V gene: TRBV4-1; clone size: many; J gene: TRBJ2-7; D gene: -; CDR3 DNA: TGCGCCAGCAGCCTGTCCGTCTCGACCTCCTACGAGCAGTACTTC; CDR3 protein: CASSLSVSTSYEQYF
V gene: TRBV3-1; clone size: -; J gene: TRBJ2-7; D gene: -; CDR3 DNA: TGTGCCAGCAGCCAGACCCCCGGGTCACCCTCCTACGAGCAGTACTTC; CDR3 protein: CASSQTPGSPSYEQYF
V gene: TRBV10-1; clone size: -; J gene: TRBJ2-1; D gene: -; CDR3 DNA: TGCGCCAGCAGCGCGGGACAGATAGGATACAATGAGCAGTTCTTC; CDR3 protein: CASSAGQIGYNEQFF
V gene: TRBV29-1; clone size: few; J gene: TRBJ2-4; D gene: -; CDR3 DNA: TGCAGCGTTGAAAGGCAGGGCTCCTACAAGCAGTACTTC; CDR3 protein: CSVERQGSYKQYF
V gene: TRBV11-2; clone size: many; J gene: TRBJ2-1; D gene: -; CDR3 DNA: TGTGCCAGCAGCCGTGATCCGAGCTCCTACAATGAGCAGTTCTTC; CDR3 protein: CASSRDPSSYNEQFF
V gene: TRBV20-1; clone size: few; J gene: TRBJ2-7; D gene: -; CDR3 DNA: TGCAGTGCTAGGTCCCCCTTGACCTTCTCCTACGAGCAGTACTTC; CDR3 protein: CSARSPLTFSYEQYF
V gene: TRBV20-1; clone size: many; J gene: TRBJ2-7; D gene: -; CDR3 DNA: TGCAGTGCCCGACAGAGCTACGAGCAGTACTTC; CDR3 protein: CSARQSYEQYF
V gene: TRBV20-1; clone size: few; J gene: TRBJ2-7; D gene: -; CDR3 DNA: TGCAGTGCTACCGGTGGGGGGAGTTACGAGCAGTACTTC; CDR3 protein: CSATGGGSYEQYF
V gene: TRBV18; clone size: -; J gene: TRBJ2-7; D gene: TRBD1; CDR3 DNA: TGTGCCAGCTCAATCCAAGGACAGGGCGGAAGAGATGAGCAGTACTTC; CDR3 protein: CASSIQGQGGRDEQYF
V gene: TRBV10-3; clone size: many; J gene: TRBJ2-3; D gene: TRBD2; CDR3 DNA: TGTGCCATCAGTGAGTCGGAACGGGAGGCATTCACAGATACGCAGTATTTT; CDR3 protein: CAISESEREAFTDTQYF
V gene: TRBV3-1; clone size: -; J gene: TRBJ1-5; D gene: -; CDR3 DNA: TGTGCCAGCAGCCAGGGCCTTACATGGAATCGGCCCCAGCATTTT; CDR3 protein: CASSQGLTWNRPQHF
V gene: TRBV6-2/TRBV6-3; clone size: few; J gene: TRBJ2-2; D gene: TRBD2; CDR3 DNA: TGTGCCAACACCTGCCGGGCTAGCGGGAGGGCAGAAAACACCGGGGAGCTGTTTTTT; CDR3 protein: CANTCRASGRAENTGELFF
V gene: TRBV29-1; clone size: -; J gene: TRBJ2-1; D gene: -; CDR3 DNA: TGCAGCCTCGTGAGGGAGCCCCGGAAGGAGCAGTTCTTC; CDR3 protein: CSLVREPRKEQFF
V gene: TRBV12-3/TRBV12-4; clone size: many; J gene: TRBJ2-7; D gene: -; CDR3 DNA: TGTGCCAGCAGCCCTGAAAACACACCCTCCTACGAGCAGTACTTC; CDR3 protein: CASSPENTPSYEQYF
V gene: TRBV2; clone size: -; J gene: TRBJ1-2; D gene: -; CDR3 DNA: TGTGCCAGCAAGTACCTCACGTCTAACTATGGCTACACCTTC; CDR3 protein: CASKYLTSNYGYTF
V gene: TRBV21-1; clone size: -; J gene: TRBJ2-7; D gene: -; CDR3 DNA: TGTGCCAGCTCCCTCGACAGGAAAACCTACGGGCAGTACTTC; CDR3 protein: CASSLDRKTYGQYF
V gene: TRBV12-3/TRBV12-4; clone size: many; J gene: TRBJ1-2; D gene: -; CDR3 DNA: TGTGCCAGCAGTTTGCGTCAGGGGAACTATGGCTACACCTTC; CDR3 protein: CASSLRQGNYGYTF
V gene: TRBV19; clone size: -; J gene: TRBJ1-2; D gene: -; CDR3 DNA: TGTGCCAGTAGTCGGGCCGACATTAACTATGGCTACACCTTC; CDR3 protein: CASSRADINYGYTF
V gene: TRBV14; clone size: -; J gene: TRBJ2-1; D gene: TRBD2; CDR3 DNA: TGTGCCAGCAGCCTTAGGACTAGCGGGCACAATGAGCAGTTCTTC; CDR3 protein: CASSLRTSGHNEQFF
V gene: TRBV5-1; clone size: -; J gene: TRBJ2-6; D gene: TRBD2; CDR3 DNA: TGCGCCAGCGGCCGCCCTAGCGGGGGCCGCTCTGGGGCCAACGTCCTGACTTTC; CDR3 protein: CASGRPSGGRSGANVLTF
V gene: TRBV28; clone size: few; J gene: TRBJ2-1; D gene: -; CDR3 DNA: TGTGCCAGCAGAGCTATCACCAGGGACCCCAGGAATGAGCAGTTCTTC; CDR3 protein: CASRAITRDPRNEQFF